A single sample is the source of the 27 T cell receptor beta chains below, sequenced in a study of regulatory T cells in long-lasting Graves disease. CDR3-region Arm-PCR and iRepertoire HTBI primers produced the TCR beta libraries. TCRdb reprocessed the multiplex PCR reads via MiXCR and lists one record per CDR3 protein. The sample shows hundreds of thousands of distinct CDR3 sequences, less than 20% of them seen only once. The time point denotes: newly diagnosed GD, antithyroid drugs for less than 3 months. The TCR library was made from RNA that had been extracted from PBMCs in TRIzol. These data also featured in a second study, about T cells in Graves' hyperthyroidism and ophthalmopathy.

The input for sequencing was peripheral blood mononuclear cells (PBMCs), taken at new diagnosis, from a patient treated with antithyroid drugs. These receptors were taken from a woman in her twenties or thirties with Graves disease.

This clonotype was observed many times. The V gene is TRBV7-2, the J gene TRBJ2-7; tentative D call: TRBD1 (6 bases). The germline V gene has CDR1 SGHTA and CDR2 FQGNSA. The CDR3 has 15 amino acids. V lost 6 bases to trimming and J lost 3 bases, with 18 bases between them. In DNA, the CDR3 is TGTGCCAGCAGGCTAGCCGCGGACAGAGACTACGAGCAGTACTTC. Translated, it gives CASRLAADRDYEQYF. Combining the CDR3 with reference TRBV7-2 and TRBJ2-7 gives the whole variable domain GAGVSQSPSNKVTEKGKDVELRCDPISGHTALYWYRQSLGQGLEFLIYFQGNSAPDKSGLPSDRFSAERTGGSVSTLTIQRTQQEDSAVYLCASRLAADRDYEQYFGPGTRLTVT.

This clonotype was found many times. The V and J genes are TRBV11-2 and TRBJ2-7, with a tentative D call TRBD2 (6 bases). V shed 0 bases and J shed 6 bases, with 9 bases lying between them. Germline V gene sequence: CDR1 SGHAT, CDR2 FQNNGV. This CDR3 comprises 13 residues. The CDR3 sequence: CASSLDLTSEQYF. CDR3 DNA: TGTGCCAGCAGCTTAGATCTGACTAGCGAGCAGTACTTC.

This clonotype was counted between two and nine times. The chain uses TRBV11-2 and TRBJ1-2, with a weak D call TRBD1 (5 bases). With 4 bases removed from V and 8 bases from J, the gap between germline ends came to 14 bases. Germline-derived CDR1 and CDR2 are SGHAT and FQNNGV. The CDR3 has 13 residues. The CDR3 nucleotides are TGTGCCAGCAGCTCCCAGGGTATGGGGGGCTACACCTTC. Translated: CASSSQGMGGYTF.

This clonotype was seen a few times. This chain connects TRBV20-1 to TRBJ2-1; D gene unclear. V shed 6 bases and J shed 15 bases, with 21 bases lying between them. Germline CDR1 reads DFQATT; CDR2 reads SNEGSKA (reference sequence). This CDR3 has 12 residues. CDR3 nucleotide sequence: TGCAGTGCCAACTTTCTAACGGCCACCCGGTTCTTC. This sequence encodes CSANFLTATRFF.

In DNA form, the CDR3 reads TGTGCCAGCTCACCCGCGTTTGTTGGTAGCGGGACGGAGACCCAGTACTTC. Translated: CASSPAFVGSGTETQYF. V gene TRBV18 combines with J gene TRBJ2-5; TRBD2 matches at 8 bases. V shed 3 bases, J shed 5 bases, and the junction held 14 bases outside the gene matches. CDR3 length equals 17 residues. Germline V lookup: CDR1 KGHSH, CDR2 LQKENI.

The table lists this clonotype with a few counts. The chain recombines TRBV27 with TRBJ2-4, with D possibly TRBD1 on 6 matching bases. This CDR3 contains 16 residues. Germline V gene sequence: CDR1 MNHEY, CDR2 SMNVEV (reference sequence). V gave up 7 bases and J gave up 7 bases, with 23 bases separating them. The CDR3 sequence is CASTSQGNRDFNIQYF. CDR3 nucleotides: TGTGCCAGCACCTCTCAGGGGAACAGGGATTTTAACATTCAGTACTTC.

This clonotype occurred a few times. The chain carries TRBV6-9 and TRBJ2-1, with TRBD2 matching 8 bases. The junction had 11 bases not matched to a gene; V was cut back by 3 bases and J by 7 bases. The germline V gene has CDR1 MNHGY and CDR2 SVAAGI. The CDR3 length is 16 residues. The CDR3 protein is CASSYAVSGSLNEQFF. The CDR3 nucleotides are TGTGCCAGCAGTTACGCGGTCAGCGGGAGTCTAAATGAGCAGTTCTTC.

Only a few counts were recorded for this clonotype. V gene TRBV28 combines with J gene TRBJ1-2; D not certain. The CDR3 extends over 12 amino acids. V gave up 5 bases and J gave up 7 bases, with 11 bases separating them. Germline V lookup: CDR1 MDHEN, CDR2 SYDVKM. The DNA of the CDR3 is TGTGCCAGCAGTCGGATGGGCTGTGGCTACACCTTC. Translated: CASSRMGCGYTF.

The table lists this clonotype with many counts. The V gene is TRBV6-2 or TRBV6-3, the J gene TRBJ2-3; no reliable D call. Germline-derived CDR1 and CDR2 are MNHEY and SVGEGT. CDR3 size: 14 residues. V lost 0 bases and J lost 4, with 8 bases in between. CDR3 DNA: TGTGCCAGCAGTTACTCGTATCGTTCAGATACGCAGTATTTT. Translation: CASSYSYRSDTQYF.

This clonotype occurred many times. This rearrangement joins TRBV2 to TRBJ2-5, with D possibly called TRBD1 or TRBD2 (5 bases each). This CDR3 has 12 residues. Between the trimmed V and J ends, which lost 6 bases and 5 bases, there was a span of 10 bases. CDR1 is SNHLY, CDR2 FYNNEI, per germline. The CDR3 DNA sequence: TGTGCCAGCAGCTGGGGGTCGGAGACCCAGTACTTC. Translation gives CASSWGSETQYF.

Many counts were recorded for this clonotype. V and J are TRBV7-9 and TRBJ2-7, with a possible D match to TRBD2 (5 bases). Trimming left V 1 base short and J 5 bases short, with 12 bases between. Germline V gene sequence: CDR1 SEHNR, CDR2 FQNEAQ (reference sequence). The CDR3 totals 14 residues. This CDR3 is CASSLVGALDEQYF. DNA for the CDR3: TGTGCCAGCAGCTTAGTGGGAGCTTTGGACGAGCAGTACTTC.

The chain recombines TRBV28 with TRBJ1-3; 8 bases align to TRBD1. V shed 5 bases, J shed 2 bases, and the junction held 8 bases outside the gene matches. The CDR3 length is 16 residues. The germline gives CDR1 MDHEN, CDR2 SYDVKM. The CDR3 nucleotides are TGTGCCAGCAGTCTAGGACAGGGAAGAACTGGAAACACCATATATTTT. It encodes CASSLGQGRTGNTIYF.

This clonotype was recorded at least ten times. The J gene is TRBJ1-1, the V gene TRBV28; D may be TRBD1 (6 bases). The CDR3 sequence is 12 residues long. The germline V gene has CDR1 MDHEN and CDR2 SYDVKM. The V end lost 4 bases, the J end lost 7 bases, and 10 bases lay between the germline ends. CDR3 DNA: TGTGCCAGCAGTTGGGGGCGAGGTGAAGCTTTCTTT. Its translation: CASSWGRGEAFF.

The chain carries TRBV4-1 and TRBJ1-1, with 9 bases fitting TRBD1. CDR3 size: 16 residues. CDR1 and CDR2 (germline): MGHRA, YSYEKL. Trimming at V came to 2 bases and at J to 5 bases, leaving 9 bases not matched to a gene. The CDR3 sequence is CASSQLTGGDRTEAFF. CDR3 bases: TGCGCCAGCAGCCAACTTACAGGGGGCGATCGTACTGAAGCTTTCTTT.

This clonotype was picked up a small number of times. The genes are TRBV4-2 and TRBJ2-1; tentative D call: TRBD2 (5 bases). Germline loops: CDR1 LGHNA, CDR2 YNFKEQ. The CDR3 sequence is 14 residues long. The germline V and J ends were trimmed by 2 bases and 2 bases, with 7 bases remaining between them. This CDR3 is CASSQLRAYNEQFF. For the CDR3, the DNA is TGTGCCAGCAGCCAACTGCGGGCCTACAATGAGCAGTTCTTC.

This clonotype came up a few times. This rearrangement joins TRBV10-3 to TRBJ1-6, with D tentatively TRBD1 (5 bases). This CDR3 is 15 amino acids long. The germline CDR1 and CDR2 sequences are ENHRY and SYGVKD. Trimming removed 3 bases from V and 6 bases from J, with 12 bases in between. For the CDR3, the DNA is TGTGCCATCAGTGAACCCGGGACTGGTAATTCACCCCTCCACTTT. It translates to CAISEPGTGNSPLHF.

This chain uses TRBV19 with TRBJ1-5; no definite D call. V dropped 7 bases and J dropped 5 bases, with 12 bases sitting between them. This CDR3 contains 13 residues. Germline V gene lookup returns CDR1 LNHDA and CDR2 SQIVND (reference sequence). The CDR3: CASTRVGDQPQHF. CDR3 sequence (DNA): TGTGCCAGTACCCGTGTTGGGGATCAGCCCCAGCATTTT.

V gene TRBV5-5 combines with J gene TRBJ2-7; D possibly corresponds to TRBD2 (6 bases). The CDR3 consists of 15 residues. From germline, CDR1 is SGHKS and CDR2 YYEKEE (reference sequence). Trimming stripped 6 bases from V and 0 bases from J, with 16 bases between. The CDR3 DNA sequence: TGTGCCAGCAAGACCGGGACTTCAAGCTCCTACGAGCAGTACTTC. Amino acid sequence: CASKTGTSSSYEQYF.

This clonotype was recorded many times. The rearrangement joins TRBV20-1 to TRBJ2-7; D is perhaps TRBD2 (5 bases). The germline gives CDR1 DFQATT, CDR2 SNEGSKA (reference sequence). V dropped 3 bases and J dropped 3 bases, with 12 bases sitting between them. The CDR3 has 13 residues. DNA for the CDR3: TGCAGTGCTAGCCCCTTCGCGGGCTACGAGCAGTACTTC. Residues: CSASPFAGYEQYF.

This clonotype was observed many times. The genes are TRBV2 and TRBJ2-1, with 9 bases lining up with TRBD1. V shed 6 bases, J shed 9 bases, and the junction held 6 bases outside the gene matches. The germline CDR1 and CDR2 sequences are SNHLY and FYNNEI. This CDR3 is 13 amino acids long. CDR3 coding DNA: TGTGCCAGCAGCGGGACAGGGCAGGGTGAGCAGTTCTTC. Translating it yields CASSGTGQGEQFF.

This sequence joins TRBV15 and TRBJ2-7; D possibly matches TRBD1 or TRBD2 (5 bases each). The CDR3 has 16 amino acids. The germline V gene encodes CDR1 LNHNV and CDR2 YYDKDF (reference sequence). V shed 3 bases and J shed 0 bases, with 15 bases lying between them. This chain's CDR3 is CATSSGVGAGSYEQYF. The CDR3 bases are TGTGCCACCAGCAGCGGGGTAGGGGCGGGCTCCTACGAGCAGTACTTC.

In its sample, this clonotype was seen a few times. The gene calls are TRBV20-1 and TRBJ1-1; no clear D gene. This CDR3 spans 13 amino acids. The V gene's germline CDR1 is DFQATT and CDR2 SNEGSKA (reference sequence). Trimming stripped 5 bases from V and 6 bases from J, with 16 bases between. CDR3 bases: TGCAGTGCTCCCGTCCAAAGGGAAGCTGAAGCTTTCTTT. Translation: CSAPVQREAEAFF.

This clonotype was picked up a small number of times. V and J are TRBV20-1 and TRBJ2-5, with TRBD1 matching 7 bases. Per the germline V gene, CDR1 is DFQATT and CDR2 is SNEGSKA (reference sequence). V shed 5 bases, J shed 5 bases, and the junction held 8 bases outside the gene matches. There are 13 residues in the CDR3. The CDR3 region is CSASQGVGETQYF. The CDR3 bases are TGCAGTGCTTCCCAGGGGGTGGGGGAGACCCAGTACTTC.

This clonotype was seen ten or more times. The chain employs TRBV5-5 and TRBJ2-7, with D tentatively TRBD1 (5 bases). V lost 4 bases and J lost 4, with 15 bases in between. This CDR3 is 14 amino acids long. The V gene's germline CDR1 is SGHKS and CDR2 YYEKEE (reference sequence). The DNA of the CDR3 is TGTGCCAGCAGCCAGGGCGCAAGGGATTACGAGCAGTACTTC. It encodes CASSQGARDYEQYF.

This clonotype showed up many times. This chain uses TRBV10-3 with TRBJ1-2, with D possibly TRBD1 on 5 matching bases. The CDR3 totals 17 residues. The V gene's germline CDR1 is ENHRY and CDR2 SYGVKD. V was trimmed by 4 bases and J by 4 bases, leaving 22 bases between them. As DNA, the CDR3 is TGTGCCATCAGTGGGGTCTCCGGGACGTCTGGAACCTATGGCTACACCTTC. Translated, it gives CAISGVSGTSGTYGYTF.

This clonotype was seen at least ten times. As DNA, the CDR3 is TGTGCCAGCAGCTCTAAAGCGACAGGGAATGAGCAGTTCTTC. Its translation is CASSSKATGNEQFF. The V call is TRBV28, the J call TRBJ2-1; TRBD1 matches at 7 bases. V lost 6 bases to trimming and J lost 7 bases; unmatched junction nucleotides: 9. Germline lookup yields CDR1 MDHEN and CDR2 SYDVKM. The CDR3 extends over 14 amino acids.

The rearrangement uses TRBV19 and TRBJ2-3, with D perhaps TRBD1 or TRBD2 (7 bases each). V lost 6 bases and J 4 bases, leaving 17 bases between the germline ends. The CDR3 is made up of 15 amino acids. Looked up from germline, CDR1 is LNHDA and CDR2 is SQIVND (reference sequence). CDR3 residues: CASSPGGGAADTQYF. For the CDR3, the DNA is TGTGCCAGTAGCCCAGGGGGAGGGGCCGCAGATACGCAGTATTTT.